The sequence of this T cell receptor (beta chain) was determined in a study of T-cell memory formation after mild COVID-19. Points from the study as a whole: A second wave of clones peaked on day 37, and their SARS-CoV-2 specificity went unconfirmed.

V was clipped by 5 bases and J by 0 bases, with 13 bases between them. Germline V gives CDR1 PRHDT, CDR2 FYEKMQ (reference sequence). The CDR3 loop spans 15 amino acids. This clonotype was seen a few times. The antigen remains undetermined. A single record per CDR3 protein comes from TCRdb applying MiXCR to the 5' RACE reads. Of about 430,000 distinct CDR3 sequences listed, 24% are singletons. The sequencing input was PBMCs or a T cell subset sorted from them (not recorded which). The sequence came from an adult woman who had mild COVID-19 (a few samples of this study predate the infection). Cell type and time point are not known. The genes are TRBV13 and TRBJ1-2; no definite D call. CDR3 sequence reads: CASSATEAPNYGYTF. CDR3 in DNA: TGTGCCAGCAGCGCAACGGAGGCCCCTAACTATGGCTACACCTTC. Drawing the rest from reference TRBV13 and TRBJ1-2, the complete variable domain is AAGVIQSPRHLIKEKRETATLKCYPIPRHDTVYWYQQGPGQDPQFLISFYEKMQSDKGSIPDRFSAQQFSDYHSELNMSSLELGDSALYFCASSATEAPNYGYTFGSGTRLTVV.